Presented here are 7 T cell receptor beta chains from one specimen sequenced in a study of blood T cell repertoires in COVID-19 (dated by TCRdb to between 2020 and 2021). Library method: the immunoSEQ multiplex PCR assay. TCRdb mirrors the immuneACCESS table, restricted to in-frame sequences. Some clones are absent from its copies; in checked studies, under half trace to an unresolved V gene, and the reason for the others is unknown. The sample profile shows 95,000 to 110,000 clones; around 89% of them were found once. Approximately 3.5% of the sample lies in the top ten. The sequencing sample was made of peripheral blood. The source is a woman aged 60-75 years with acute or convalescent COVID-19.

The chain links TRBV5-1 to TRBJ1-2; D ambiguous. V lost 1 base to trimming and J lost 4 bases, with 23 bases between them. Germline loops: CDR1 SGHRS, CDR2 YFSETQ. The CDR3 covers 18 residues. The chain's CDR3 is CASSLLWPHTETIYGYTF. DNA of the CDR3: TGCGCCAGCAGCTTGTTGTGGCCCCACACAGAAACCATCTATGGCTACACCTTC. Full variable domain (rest looked up from reference TRBV5-1 and TRBJ1-2): KAGVTQTPRYLIKTRGQQVTLSCSPISGHRSVSWYQQTPGQGLQFLFEYFSETQRNKGNFPGRFSGRQFSNSRSEMNVSTLELGDSALYLCASSLLWPHTETIYGYTFGSGTRLTVV.

The V gene is TRBV10-1, the J gene TRBJ2-3, with 15 bases lining up with TRBD2. Germline CDR1 and CDR2: WNHNN and SYGVQD (reference sequence). The CDR3 loop spans 16 amino acids. The V gene end was trimmed by 4 bases and the J gene end by 6 bases; junction bases not matched to a gene: 5. The CDR3 sequence is CASSGGLAGGKDTQYF. In DNA, the CDR3 is TGCGCCAGCAGTGGAGGACTAGCGGGAGGGAAGGATACGCAGTATTTT.

The V call is TRBV19, the J call TRBJ1-1, with 8 positions matching TRBD1. Unmatched junction bases numbered 10, after V lost 5 bases and J lost 5 bases. The CDR3 runs to 15 residues. The V gene's germline CDR1 is LNHDA and CDR2 SQIVND (reference sequence). Here the CDR3 reads CASSHGQGVRTEAFF. The CDR3 DNA is TGTGCCAGTAGTCACGGACAGGGCGTAAGGACTGAAGCTTTCTTT.

The chain employs TRBV21-1 and TRBJ2-3; TRBD1, the table's D call, lacks a check against the DNA. TRBV21-1 is tagged as a pseudogene. The CDR3 covers 19 residues. As DNA, the CDR3 is TGTGCCAGCAGCAAAAAGGAGGTGAAGGAGGCAGGGGGCCCAGATACGCAGTATTTT. It yields the protein CASSKKEVKEAGGPDTQYF.

The chain employs TRBV4-2 and TRBJ1-1; 8 positions match TRBD1. Germline values: CDR1 LGHNA, CDR2 YNFKEQ. Trimming at V came to 1 base and at J to 6 bases, leaving 7 bases not matched to a gene. This CDR3 spans 15 amino acids. The CDR3 bases are TGTGCCAGCAGCCAAGGCAGGGGGCAAAGTTCTGAAGCTTTCTTT. It yields the protein CASSQGRGQSSEAFF.

This sequence joins TRBV3-1 (or the pseudogene TRBV3-2) and TRBJ2-1; perhaps TRBD2 as D (6 bases). V lost 4 bases and J 7 bases, leaving 11 bases between the germline ends. CDR1 LGHDT and CDR2 YNNKEL come from the germline V gene (reference sequence). The CDR3 has 13 residues. DNA of the CDR3: TGTGCCAGCAGCCCGGGAGTGACAAATGAGCAGTTCTTC. Its protein is CASSPGVTNEQFF.

This chain links TRBV5-4 with TRBJ2-1; 8 bases line up with TRBD2. CDR1 SGHNT and CDR2 YYREEE come from the germline V gene (reference sequence). Trimming removed 9 bases from V and 5 bases from J; junction bases left unmatched: 10. There are 14 residues in the CDR3. CDR3 coding DNA: TGTGCCACTACGAGCGGGAGTGTTGACAATGAGCAGTTCTTC. This codes for CATTSGSVDNEQFF.